The 19 T cell receptor beta chains below all came from one sample that was sequenced in a study of response to subunit inactivated influenza vaccine. One entry per CDR3 protein, called by TCRdb with MiXCR from the RT-PCR reads. The sample lists 150,000 to 200,000 distinct CDR3 sequences; around 8.8% were seen once. The material sequenced was non-naive T cells sorted from PBMCs, taken on the day of vaccination. All receptors derive from a man in his forties or fifties who received an inactivated influenza vaccine.

This clonotype was seen a few times. V and J are TRBV6-5 and TRBJ2-3, with D perhaps matching TRBD1 or TRBD2 (5 bases each). Germline lookup yields CDR1 MNHEY and CDR2 SVGAGI. The CDR3 spans 15 residues. With 0 bases removed from V and 3 bases from J, the gap between germline ends came to 10 bases. Written as DNA, the CDR3 is TGTGCCAGCAGTTACTCCAGGGAGAGAACAGATACGCAGTATTTT. As protein: CASSYSRERTDTQYF.

V gene TRBV3-1 combines with J gene TRBJ1-2; TRBD1 matches at 7 bases. CDR1 and CDR2 from the germline V gene are LGHDT and YNNKEL (reference sequence). Unmatched junction bases numbered 14, after V lost 5 bases and J lost 5 bases. This CDR3 region has 16 residues. This chain's CDR3 is CASSEVMRAGGYGYTF. The CDR3 region has the DNA TGTGCCAGCAGCGAAGTAATGAGGGCAGGGGGATATGGCTACACCTTC. Full variable domain (remainder filled in from reference TRBV3-1 and TRBJ1-2): DTAVSQTPKYLVTQMGNDKSIKCEQNLGHDTMYWYKQDSKKFLKIMFSYNNKELIINETVPNRFSPKSPDKAHLNLHINSLELGDSAVYFCASSEVMRAGGYGYTFGSGTRLTVV.

The sample holds a few counts of this clonotype. V and J are TRBV4-1 and TRBJ1-2, with D perhaps matching TRBD1 (5 bases). In germline, CDR1 is MGHRA, CDR2 YSYEKL. The V end was cut by 0 bases, the J end by 8 bases, with 13 bases between. This CDR3 is 14 amino acids long. CDR3 sequence (DNA): TGCGCCAGCAGCCAAGATCAGGGCTGGGAGGGCTACACCTTC. This codes for CASSQDQGWEGYTF.

The chain couples TRBV5-1 to TRBJ2-5, with TRBD2 matching over 14 bases. Trimming at V came to 2 bases and at J to 1 base, leaving 4 bases not matched to a gene. This CDR3 has 17 amino acids. Germline CDR1 reads SGHRS; CDR2 reads YFSETQ. The CDR3 bases are TGCGCCAGCAGCTTAGGGACTAGCGGGAGCCTCCAAGAGACCCAGTACTTC. This gives the protein CASSLGTSGSLQETQYF.

This sequence joins TRBV4-3 and TRBJ1-1, with 8 bases lining up with TRBD1. The CDR3 loop spans 18 amino acids. Trimming at V came to 0 bases and at J to 1 base, leaving 10 bases not matched to a gene. Germline V gene data show CDR1 as LGHNA and CDR2 as YSLEER. The CDR3 DNA follows: TGCGCCAGCAGCCAAGAGGAGGGTCCCGGGACAGGGAACACTGAAGCTTTCTTT. Translation gives CASSQEEGPGTGNTEAFF.

The CDR3 DNA follows: TGTGCCAGCCAGACAAGCAGGGTAGAGACCCAGTACTTC. Protein: CASQTSRVETQYF. V and J are TRBV6-1 and TRBJ2-5; TRBD1 is a possible D gene (5 bases). The CDR3 is 13 amino acids. Trimming removed 8 bases at V and 4 bases at J, with 14 bases between. From germline, CDR1 is MNHNS and CDR2 SASEGT.

This clonotype was seen many times. The V call is TRBV27, the J call TRBJ2-5; D may be TRBD2 (5 bases). Trimming removed 5 bases from V and 2 bases from J, with 15 bases in between. The CDR3 runs to 15 residues. Germline V gives CDR1 MNHEY, CDR2 SMNVEV (reference sequence). The CDR3 nucleotides read TGTGCCAGCAGTGTCCGTAGCGATCCACAAGAGACCCAGTACTTC. It codes for CASSVRSDPQETQYF.

V usage is TRBV18 and J usage is TRBJ1-2; TRBD1 might be the D (6 bases). The CDR3 is 15 residues long. The V and J ends lost 0 bases and 7 bases respectively, with 15 bases between them. In germline, CDR1 is KGHSH, CDR2 LQKENI. The CDR3 nucleotides read TGTGCCAGCTCACCACCGACAGAAACAGGGCTTGGCTACACCTTC. It translates to CASSPPTETGLGYTF.

This chain uses TRBV6-2 or TRBV6-3 with TRBJ2-7; possibly TRBD1 or TRBD2 for D (5 bases each). Trimming left V 0 bases short and J 6 bases short, with 12 bases between. The CDR3 loop spans 14 amino acids. Germline-derived CDR1 and CDR2 are MNHEY and SVGEGT. CDR3 protein: CASSYSGQAGEQYF. Here the CDR3 DNA reads TGTGCCAGCAGTTACTCGGGGCAGGCGGGCGAGCAGTACTTC.

This clonotype was picked up many times. The chain combines TRBV11-2 with TRBJ2-1, with 13 bases identical to TRBD2. This CDR3 has 15 amino acids. CDR1 is SGHAT, CDR2 FQNNGV, per germline. V gave up 5 bases and J gave up 5 bases; unmatched junction bases: 3. CDR3 in DNA: TGTGCCAGCAGCGCCGGGACTAGCGGGAACAATGAGCAGTTCTTC. This gives the protein CASSAGTSGNNEQFF.

This clonotype was found many times. This chain links TRBV9 with TRBJ1-1; D ambiguous. This CDR3 is built from 11 residues. The germline gives CDR1 SGDLS, CDR2 YYNGEE. The ends were cut back, 0 bases at V and 6 bases at J, with 3 bases in the middle. The CDR3 DNA reads as TGTGCCAGCAGCGTAGGCTCTGAAGCTTTCTTT. Amino acids: CASSVGSEAFF.

The J gene is TRBJ2-1, the V gene TRBV6-5, with D maybe TRBD1 (5 bases). This CDR3 has 18 residues. The V end lost 0 bases, the J end lost 0 bases, and 15 bases lay between the germline ends. Germline values: CDR1 MNHEY, CDR2 SVGAGI. As DNA, the CDR3 is TGTGCCAGCAGTTACTCGAAGACAGCACCGAACTCCTACAATGAGCAGTTCTTC. The encoded protein is CASSYSKTAPNSYNEQFF.

The chain links TRBV7-2 to TRBJ2-6; no firm D call. V was shortened by 3 bases and J by 9 bases, with 15 bases between the two germline ends. The CDR3 totals 15 residues. Germline V gene data show CDR1 as SGHTA and CDR2 as FQGNSA. The CDR3 here is CASSFQSGWDNVLTF. CDR3 nucleotide sequence: TGTGCCAGCAGCTTTCAGTCGGGCTGGGACAACGTCCTGACTTTC.

This clonotype was seen ten or more times. The chain links TRBV29-1 to TRBJ2-3; weak D call: TRBD1 (6 bases). V lost 3 bases and J 2 bases, leaving 12 bases between the germline ends. There are 14 residues in the CDR3. Looked up from germline, CDR1 is SQVTM and CDR2 is ANQGSEA. Here the CDR3 DNA reads TGCAGCGTTGATCGGACAGCCAACACAGATACGCAGTATTTT. Translation gives CSVDRTANTDTQYF.

Concerning this clonotype: A much larger clone lies one base from this, so it may be a read error. The chain employs TRBV15 and TRBJ2-7; the D is unclear. The CDR3 is 15 amino acids. V was clipped by 0 bases and J by 0 bases, with 9 bases between them. Germline V lookup: CDR1 LNHNV, CDR2 YYDKDF (reference sequence). The CDR3 region is CATSRDDQPSYEQYF. The CDR3, as DNA: TGTGCCACCAGCAGAGATGATCAGCCCTCCTACGAGCAGTACTTC.

This clonotype was seen ten or more times. This chain joins TRBV3-1 and TRBJ2-1; 9 bases are shared with TRBD1. Trimming cost V 0 bases and J 15 bases; bases outside gene matches: 9. The CDR3 is 14 amino acids. Germline CDR1 reads LGHDT; CDR2 reads YNNKEL (reference sequence). The CDR3 is CASSQDLDRGKLFF. The CDR3 region has the DNA TGTGCCAGCAGCCAAGATCTTGACAGGGGGAAGCTGTTCTTC.

This clonotype has at least ten counts. The V gene is TRBV11-2, the J gene TRBJ2-5; D possibly uses TRBD1 or TRBD2 (6 bases each). This CDR3 spans 13 amino acids. V was clipped by 4 bases and J by 5 bases, with 11 bases between them. The germline CDR1 and CDR2 sequences are SGHAT and FQNNGV. The CDR3 sequence is CASSYTGRETQYF. The CDR3 nucleotides are TGTGCCAGCAGCTATACAGGGAGGGAGACCCAGTACTTC.

Only a few counts were recorded for this clonotype. The chain couples TRBV4-3 to TRBJ2-5; 7 bases fit TRBD2. CDR1 is LGHNA, CDR2 YSLEER, per germline. The V and J ends lost 0 bases and 4 bases, in that order; junction bases with no gene match: 8. The CDR3 totals 16 residues. CDR3 sequence: CASSQDSSGVGETQYF. For the CDR3, the DNA is TGCGCCAGCAGCCAAGATTCAAGCGGGGTCGGAGAGACCCAGTACTTC.

This clonotype was detected many times. This CDR3 is CASSPLTGSSTEAFF. The CDR3 DNA reads as TGTGCCAGCTCACCACTTACAGGGTCGTCGACTGAAGCTTTCTTT. The rearrangement uses TRBV18 and TRBJ1-1; D perhaps matches TRBD1 (6 bases). Trimming removed 1 base from V and 5 bases from J, with 14 bases in between. This CDR3 is 15 amino acids long. The germline gives CDR1 KGHSH, CDR2 LQKENI.